The T cell receptor (beta chain) described here comes from a study of blood T cell repertoires in COVID-19. Method: immunoSEQ multiplex PCR; TCRdb's copy keeps in-frame clones and lacks some. Of 250,000 or so clones listed, around 90% were seen once; the top ten hold roughly 2%. In its sample, this clone was seen a few times. Unmatched junction bases numbered 9, after V lost 5 bases and J lost 9 bases. CDR1 LGHNA and CDR2 YNFKEQ come from the germline V gene. CDR3 length: 15 amino acids. This chain links TRBV4-2 with TRBJ1-6; 8 bases map to TRBD1. The clonotype originates from a woman aged 55-70 years with COVID-19, enrolled during active disease. The sequenced sample consisted of peripheral blood. The CDR3 DNA follows: TGTGCCAGCAGCTCCCGGGACAGGATTACTTCACCCCTCCACTTT. This gives the protein CASSSRDRITSPLHF.